This T cell receptor beta chain comes out of a study of cytomegalovirus exposure and HLA in healthy donors. Study conclusions and caveats: Later analysis identified a missense DCLRE1C variant that was linked to TCR beta V- and J-gene trimming.

As for the donors, each was a healthy bone marrow donor. Unrecorded immune exposure was likely among donors, who were nominally healthy when sampled. This clone has just a few counts. Its target is not known. This CDR3 comprises 18 residues. The ends lost 0 bases at V and 3 bases at J; junction bases unmatched: 12. The germline V gene has CDR1 MGHRA and CDR2 YSYEKL. PCR was performed using 60 Vbeta and 13 Jbeta primers. TCRdb keeps only in-frame clones here, not all; method: immunoSEQ multiplex PCR. This sample has about 150,000 clones; about 85% occur once, and the top ten carry 3% to 4%. Sequencing was performed on PBMCs. This rearrangement joins TRBV4-1 to TRBJ1-1; 8 positions agree with TRBD1. The TCR sequence derives from a human donor in good health. This chain's CDR3 is CASSQDIFQGAGDTEAFF. CDR3 DNA sequence: TGCGCCAGCAGCCAAGATATATTCCAGGGGGCAGGTGACACTGAAGCTTTCTTT.